What follows describes a single TCR beta chain. No antigen is known for it. The data were obtained in a study of T-cell reconstitution after alpha-beta-depleted transplantation in children. The CDR3 is 14 amino acids. Trimming pared 0 bases from V and 6 bases from J, leaving 11 bases between. From germline, CDR1 is SGHTA and CDR2 FQGNSA. Study results and limitations: Recipient T cells and thymic progenitors that survived gave rise to the high TCRbeta diversity observed at day 60 in some patients. The authors attributed T-cell counts and diversity one year after transplant mostly to newly produced T cells. Several hundred rapidly expanded clones from non-depleted graft cells reportedly supplied alpha-beta T cells about two months post-transplant.

A library of TCRbeta sequences, prepared with unique molecular identifiers, was generated. Via MiXCR, TCRdb re-called the PCR reads, giving one row per CDR3 protein. The table has 450,000 to 600,000 distinct CDR3 sequences, more than 9% seen once. This receptor was obtained from a child aged 2-15 years with inherited bone marrow failure, due to receive a stem cell transplant. The sample here was PBMCs, taken before TCRalphabeta/CD19-depleted stem cell transplant. The J gene is TRBJ1-2, the V gene TRBV7-2; no firm D call. CDR3 sequence (DNA): TGTGCCAGCAGCTTAGCCCCCTATAGGGATGGCTACACCTTC. Protein product: CASSLAPYRDGYTF.